This T cell receptor (beta chain) was observed in a study of T and B cells in COVID-19 patients. This clonotype was seen a single time. Each TRB amplification used about 250-550 ng of genomic DNA from blood. This CDR3 is built from 13 residues. V was clipped by 3 bases and J by 0 bases, with 6 bases between them. Germline assignment: CDR1 DFQATT and CDR2 SNEGSKA (reference sequence). BIOMED2 TRB-A/B primer pools were used in multiplex TRB PCR. From the multiplex PCR reads, TCRdb called clonotypes with MiXCR, one entry per CDR3 protein. This table has around 28,000 distinct CDR3 sequences, about 31% appearing once.

The chain combines TRBV20-1 with TRBJ2-1; D gene unclear. The specimen was blood. This sequence originates from a human donor who had recovered from COVID-19. In DNA form, the CDR3 reads TGCAGTGCTAGGAAGAGCTCCTACAATGAGCAGTTCTTC. It is translated as CSARKSSYNEQFF.